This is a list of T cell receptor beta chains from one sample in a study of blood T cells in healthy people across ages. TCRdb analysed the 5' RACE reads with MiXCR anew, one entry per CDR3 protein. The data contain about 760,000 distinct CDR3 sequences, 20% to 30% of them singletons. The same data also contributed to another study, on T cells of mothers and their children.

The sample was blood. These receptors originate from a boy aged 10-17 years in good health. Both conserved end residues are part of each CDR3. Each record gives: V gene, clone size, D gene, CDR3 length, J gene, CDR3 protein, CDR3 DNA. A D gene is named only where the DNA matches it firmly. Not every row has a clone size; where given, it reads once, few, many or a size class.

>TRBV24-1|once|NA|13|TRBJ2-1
CAVGLETYNEQFF
TGTGCCGTCGGACTGGAAACCTACAATGAGCAGTTCTTC
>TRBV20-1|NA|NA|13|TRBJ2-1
CSASLGYYNEQFF
TGCAGTGCTAGTCTAGGATACTACAATGAGCAGTTCTTC
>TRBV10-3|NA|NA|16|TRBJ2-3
CAISEGPGGGTDTQYF
TGTGCCATCAGTGAGGGACCCGGCGGGGGCACAGATACGCAGTATTTT
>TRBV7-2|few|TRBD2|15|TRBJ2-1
CASSLDPAGEDEQFF
TGTGCCAGCAGCTTAGACCCAGCGGGAGAGGATGAGCAGTTCTTC
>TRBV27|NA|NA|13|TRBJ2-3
CASSLYQADTQYF
TGTGCCAGCAGTTTATATCAGGCAGATACGCAGTATTTT
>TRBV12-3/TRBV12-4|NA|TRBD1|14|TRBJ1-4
CASSQAERQGYLFF
TGTGCCAGCAGCCAAGCGGAGCGACAGGGGTACCTGTTTTTT
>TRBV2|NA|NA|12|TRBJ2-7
CASSDPPQEQYF
TGTGCCAGCAGTGATCCGCCCCAGGAGCAGTACTTC
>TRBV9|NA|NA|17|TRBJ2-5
CASSPRSSGEYQETQYF
TGTGCCAGCAGCCCCCGTTCTTCCGGGGAGTACCAAGAGACCCAGTACTTC
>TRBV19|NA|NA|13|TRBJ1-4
CASSVTRDEKLFF
TGTGCCAGTAGTGTCACCCGGGACGAAAAACTGTTTTTT
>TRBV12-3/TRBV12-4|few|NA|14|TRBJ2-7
CASNAQGNAGEQYF
TGTGCCAGCAATGCACAGGGAAACGCCGGCGAGCAGTACTTC
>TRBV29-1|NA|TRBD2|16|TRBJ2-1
CSVEVSGLAGDNEQFF
TGCAGCGTTGAAGTCTCAGGACTAGCGGGAGACAATGAGCAGTTCTTC
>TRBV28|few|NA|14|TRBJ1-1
CASSFGGRGTEASF
TGTGCCAGCAGTTTTGGAGGAAGGGGCACTGAAGCTTCCTTT
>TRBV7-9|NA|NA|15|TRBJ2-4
CASSPAGSSINIQYF
TGTGCCAGCAGCCCGGCGGGATCTAGTATAAACATTCAGTACTTC
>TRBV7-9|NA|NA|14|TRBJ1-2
CASSLVQADYGYTF
TGTGCCAGCAGCTTAGTACAGGCCGACTATGGCTACACCTTC
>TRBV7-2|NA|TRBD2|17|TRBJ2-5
CASSLAVRTSGKETQYF
TGTGCCAGTAGCTTAGCCGTTCGGACTAGCGGGAAAGAGACCCAGTACTTC
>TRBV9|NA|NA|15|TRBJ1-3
CASSPGQSSGNTIYF
TGTGCCAGCAGCCCCGGACAGTCCTCTGGAAACACCATATATTTT
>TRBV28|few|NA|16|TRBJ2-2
CASSLHGGANTGELFF
TGTGCCAGCAGTTTACACGGTGGAGCGAACACCGGGGAGCTGTTTTTT
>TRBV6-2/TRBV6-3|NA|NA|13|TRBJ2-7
CASSSGTIYEQYF
TGTGCCAGCAGTTCCGGGACAATCTACGAGCAGTACTTC
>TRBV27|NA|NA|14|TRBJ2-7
CASSWTNLPGEQYF
TGTGCCAGCAGTTGGACGAACCTACCGGGTGAGCAGTACTTC
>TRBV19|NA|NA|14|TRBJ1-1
CASSRQSMNTEAFF
TGTGCCAGTAGCAGACAGTCCATGAACACTGAAGCTTTCTTT
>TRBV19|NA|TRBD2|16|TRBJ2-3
CASSGTSGPYTDTQYF
TGTGCCAGTAGTGGGACTAGCGGTCCTTACACAGATACGCAGTATTTT
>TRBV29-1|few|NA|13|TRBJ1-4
CSVEGDGNEKLFF
TGCAGCGTGGAAGGGGACGGTAATGAAAAACTGTTTTTT
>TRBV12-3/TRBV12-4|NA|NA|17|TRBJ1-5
CASSLRGEGFGNQPHHF
TGTGCCAGCAGTTTACGGGGCGAGGGGTTTGGCAATCAGCCCCACCATTTT
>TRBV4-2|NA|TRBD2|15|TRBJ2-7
CASSPRLAGGHEQYF
TGTGCCAGCAGCCCCCGACTAGCGGGGGGCCACGAGCAGTACTTC
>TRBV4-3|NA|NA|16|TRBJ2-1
CASSQDYRLPGDEQFF
TGCGCCAGCAGCCAAGATTATAGGCTCCCTGGGGATGAGCAGTTCTTC
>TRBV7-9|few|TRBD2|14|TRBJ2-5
CASSQLATQETQYF
TGTGCCAGCAGCCAACTAGCGACGCAAGAGACCCAGTACTTC
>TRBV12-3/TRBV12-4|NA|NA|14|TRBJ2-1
CASSSTDGWDEQFF
TGTGCCAGCAGTTCCACCGACGGGTGGGATGAGCAGTTCTTC
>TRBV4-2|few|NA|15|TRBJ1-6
CASSQVGGRNSPLHF
TGTGCCAGCAGCCAAGTCGGGGGTAGGAATTCACCCCTCCACTTT
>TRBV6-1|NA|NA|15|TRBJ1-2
CASRDSIRRSYGYTF
TGTGCCAGCAGAGACTCGATTCGACGGAGCTATGGCTACACCTTC